The 3 T cell receptor beta chains listed next were all sequenced from one sample in a study of vaccination and CD4 T cells after COVID-19. Researchers used the Oncomine TCR Beta short-read assay to sequence DNA from cultured CD4+ T cells. Using the QIAamp micro DNA kit, genomic DNA was extracted from the CD4+ T cells that had been cultured. TCRdb re-derived calls from the PCR reads in MiXCR, one entry per CDR3 protein. The sample records around 9,000 distinct CDR3 sequences, roughly a third being singletons. Treatment specified: 10-day PBMC culture with coronavirus spike peptide pools or control peptides (ViraFEST assay). An unexposed donor provided the CD4+ T cells, which were collected before the COVID-19 pandemic (2011-2018). These receptors are not linked to any known antigen. Sequenced material: CD4+ T cells from blood, cultured in vitro. The receptors stem from a human donor in good health.

The chain uses TRBV5-1 and TRBJ1-2; TRBD1 aligns across 8 bases. V was clipped by 4 bases and J by 4 bases; unmatched bases: 15. Germline CDR1 is SGHRS and CDR2 is YFSETQ. The length of the CDR3 is 17 residues. The CDR3: CASSPEGTGRVSYGYTF. CDR3 DNA: TGCGCCAGCAGCCCGGAGGGGACAGGAAGAGTTTCCTATGGCTACACCTTC. The full variable domain, its missing parts supplied by reference TRBV5-1 and TRBJ1-2, is KAGVTQTPRYLIKTRGQQVTLSCSPISGHRSVSWYQQTPGQGLQFLFEYFSETQRNKGNFPGRFSGRQFSNSRSEMNVSTLELGDSALYLCASSPEGTGRVSYGYTFGSGTRLTVV.

This clonotype was counted only a few times. This chain links TRBV28 with TRBJ2-2; no firm D call. Looked up from germline, CDR1 is MDHEN and CDR2 is SYDVKM. V lost 3 bases and J 1 base, leaving 3 bases between the germline ends. The CDR3 covers 13 residues. This CDR3 reads CASSFLNTGELFF. For the CDR3, the DNA is TGTGCCAGCAGTTTTCTGAACACCGGGGAGCTGTTTTTT.

The CDR3 nucleotides read TGTGCCAGCAGCGTCCGTGAGTCAAACAGCGAGCAGTACTTC. Its protein product is CASSVRESNSEQYF. The rearrangement uses TRBV9 and TRBJ2-7; no clear D. Between the trimmed V and J ends, which lost 2 bases and 6 bases, there was a span of 15 bases. From germline, CDR1 is SGDLS and CDR2 YYNGEE. The CDR3 covers 14 residues.